One and the same sample provided the 28 T cell receptor beta chains below, sequenced in a study of T cell responses to AZD1222 COVID-19 vaccine (dated by TCRdb to the early 2020s). Libraries were built with the immunoSEQ multiplex PCR assay. The clones in this table, taken by TCRdb from immuneACCESS, are in-frame only. Not every clone is retained; where verified, under half of the shortfall comes from an unresolved V gene, and the cause of the rest is unknown. The sample has some 72,000 clones on record, roughly nine tenths of them singletons. In total, the top ten clones hold approximately 6.6% of the sample. The sample's time point label, in plain terms: baseline before first vaccination. The treatment or condition label corresponds to: meningococcal conjugate vaccine given as trial control. This specimen was peripheral blood, taken on day 0 of MenACWY control vaccination. Receptor source: an adult in good health.

The rearrangement links TRBV6-5 to TRBJ2-7; 9 bases line up with TRBD1. The CDR3 consists of 15 residues. Germline trimming cut 7 bases from V and 3 bases from J; bases unmatched to any gene: 10. The germline V gene has CDR1 MNHEY and CDR2 SVGAGI. The CDR3 nucleotides are TGTGCCAGCAAGATCGGGACAGGGCAGAGCTACGAGCAGTACTTC. Translating it yields CASKIGTGQSYEQYF.

The V call is TRBV28, the J call TRBJ1-4; tentative D call: TRBD1 (5 bases). This CDR3 has 15 residues. V was pared by 5 bases and J by 15 bases, with 25 bases between. Looked up from germline, CDR1 is MDHEN and CDR2 is SYDVKM. The CDR3 is CASSGRRQGTLILFF. The CDR3 coding sequence is TGTGCCAGCAGTGGCAGGAGGCAGGGTACTCTTATTTTGTTTTTT.

The rearrangement uses TRBV30 and TRBJ1-2, with TRBD1 matching 12 bases. V gave up 3 bases and J gave up 6 bases; unmatched junction bases: 8. Germline CDR1 is GTSNPN and CDR2 is SVGIG (reference sequence). The CDR3 has 15 amino acids. CDR3 DNA sequence: TGTGCCTGGAGCCGTGGGGACAGGGGGCAGGATGGCTACACCTTC. Protein sequence: CAWSRGDRGQDGYTF.

This clone turned up a few times. V is TRBV5-4 and J is TRBJ1-1; D unresolved. The germline V gene has CDR1 SGHNT and CDR2 YYREEE (reference sequence). V gave up 3 bases and J gave up 8 bases, with 8 bases separating them. The length of the CDR3 is 11 residues. The CDR3 DNA sequence: TGTGCCAGCAGCTACGCGACGGAAGCTTTCTTT. Its protein product is CASSYATEAFF.

This clone was counted once. The gene calls are TRBV7-9 and TRBJ1-1; D not resolved. Trimming left V 5 bases short and J 11 bases short, with 12 bases between. This CDR3 spans 11 amino acids. Germline CDR1 reads SEHNR; CDR2 reads FQNEAQ (reference sequence). The CDR3 DNA reads as TGTGCCAGCAGCCGAGACCAGTCGGCTTTCTTT. Protein sequence: CASSRDQSAFF.

This clone was counted once. This chain connects TRBV7-3 to TRBJ2-1, with 7 bases aligning to TRBD2. The length of the CDR3 is 15 residues. The trim removed 5 bases at V and 5 bases at J, leaving 9 bases unmatched. Germline CDR1 SGHTA, CDR2 FQGTGA. CDR3: CASSPQLAGDNEQFF. Here the CDR3 DNA reads TGTGCCAGCAGCCCCCAATTGGCGGGGGACAATGAGCAGTTCTTC.

The V call is TRBV10-3, the J call TRBJ2-7; TRBD2 matches at 8 bases. The germline V gene encodes CDR1 ENHRY and CDR2 SYGVKD. CDR3 size: 14 residues. The junction had 9 bases not matched to a gene; V was cut back by 6 bases and J by 5 bases. For the CDR3, the DNA is TGTGCCATCAGCCTAAGCGGGAGTCTCAACGAGCAGTACTTC. Amino acid sequence: CAISLSGSLNEQYF.

The V gene is TRBV9, the J gene TRBJ2-1, with a weak D call TRBD1 (5 bases). The CDR3 totals 15 residues. CDR1 is SGDLS and CDR2 is YYNGEE in the germline V gene. V lost 3 bases and J lost 4, with 14 bases in between. In nucleotides, the CDR3 is TGTGCCAGCAGCGACGAATCAAAGGGGTACAATGAGCAGTTCTTC. Residues: CASSDESKGYNEQFF.

The J gene is TRBJ1-4, the V gene TRBV2; D uncertain. The CDR3 is 13 amino acids. The germline CDR1 and CDR2 sequences are SNHLY and FYNNEI. The V end was cut by 7 bases, the J end by 8 bases, with 14 bases between. CDR3 protein: CASMHISDEKLFF. CDR3 sequence (DNA): TGTGCCAGCATGCACATTTCGGACGAAAAACTGTTTTTT. Filled out from reference TRBV2 and TRBJ1-4, the complete variable domain reads EPEVTQTPSHQVTQMGQEVILRCVPISNHLYFYWYRQILGQKVEFLVSFYNNEISEKSEIFDDQFSVERPDGSNFTLKIRSTKLEDSAMYFCASMHISDEKLFFGSGTQLSVL.

This chain joins TRBV18 and TRBJ1-5, with 7 bases aligning to TRBD1. Per the germline V gene, CDR1 is KGHSH and CDR2 is LQKENI. CDR3 length: 15 residues. J gave up 0 bases and V 4 bases, and 3 bases lay outside the gene matches. The CDR3 reads CASSLNRGSNQPQHF. In DNA, the CDR3 is TGTGCCAGCTCACTTAACAGGGGTAGCAATCAGCCCCAGCATTTT.

The CDR3 bases are TGTGCCAGCAGTCCCCCGGAACGGGTTTCACCCCTCCACTTT. It codes for CASSPPERVSPLHF. The chain uses TRBV28 and TRBJ1-6; D gene unclear. The CDR3 runs 14 residues. V lost 5 bases, J lost 9 bases, and 14 bases lay in between. From germline, CDR1 is MDHEN and CDR2 SYDVKM.

The chain combines TRBV7-6 with TRBJ2-1; D might be TRBD2 (6 bases). V gave up 2 bases and J gave up 6 bases, with 11 bases separating them. Germline V gene lookup returns CDR1 SGHVS and CDR2 FNYEAQ. CDR3 length equals 14 residues. CDR3 residues: CASSLSISGNEQFF. CDR3 nucleotide sequence: TGTGCCAGCAGCTTATCAATTAGCGGCAATGAGCAGTTCTTC.

V is TRBV28 and J is TRBJ2-5; a weak D match, TRBD2 (5 bases). Germline CDR1 reads MDHEN; CDR2 reads SYDVKM. V was clipped by 5 bases and J by 1 base, with 17 bases between them. The CDR3 consists of 16 residues. The CDR3 loop is CASSLLGSMTQETQYF. CDR3 DNA: TGTGCCAGCAGTCTACTGGGGAGCATGACCCAAGAGACCCAGTACTTC. The complete variable domain, with remaining parts taken from reference TRBV28 and TRBJ2-5, reads DVKVTQSSRYLVKRTGEKVFLECVQDMDHENMFWYRQDPGLGLRLIYFSYDVKMKEKGDIPEGYSVSREKKERFSLILESASTNQTSMYLCASSLLGSMTQETQYFGPGTRLLVL.

This chain links TRBV2 with TRBJ2-1, with D possibly being TRBD2 (6 bases). Germline-derived CDR1 and CDR2 are SNHLY and FYNNEI. This CDR3 region has 13 residues. V was clipped by 4 bases and J by 2 bases, with 6 bases between them. CDR3 sequence: CASSGGAYNEQFF. Here the CDR3 DNA reads TGTGCCAGCAGTGGCGGGGCCTACAATGAGCAGTTCTTC.

This rearrangement joins TRBV2 to TRBJ2-1, with TRBD2 matching over 11 bases. V shed 3 bases and J 8 bases; nucleotides not matched to a gene: 6. This CDR3 contains 15 residues. Germline V lookup: CDR1 SNHLY, CDR2 FYNNEI. For the CDR3, the DNA is TGTGCCAGCAGTGATGGGCTAGCGGGGGGCCATGAGCAGTTCTTC. Translation: CASSDGLAGGHEQFF.

This chain joins TRBV19 and TRBJ1-5; perhaps TRBD1 as D (5 bases). The CDR3 sequence is 13 residues long. Germline CDR1 is LNHDA and CDR2 is SQIVND (reference sequence). The ends were cut back, 3 bases at V and 7 bases at J, with 10 bases in the middle. CDR3 sequence (DNA): TGTGCCAGTAGTATTGGGGACCAGCAGCCCCAGCATTTT. Its protein is CASSIGDQQPQHF. Using reference TRBV19 and TRBJ1-5 for the parts outside the CDR3, the full variable domain is DGGITQSPKYLFRKEGQNVTLSCEQNLNHDAMYWYRQDPGQGLRLIYYSQIVNDFQKGDIAEGYSVSREKKESFPLTVTSAQKNPTAFYLCASSIGDQQPQHFGDGTRLSIL.

This clone was seen once. The V and J genes are TRBV10-3 and TRBJ2-5; D is perhaps TRBD1 (5 bases). The CDR3 totals 16 residues. V was shortened by 0 bases and J by 0 bases, with 11 bases between the two germline ends. Germline values: CDR1 ENHRY, CDR2 SYGVKD. Here the CDR3 reads CAISESRGQYQETQYF. The CDR3 DNA reads TGTGCCATCAGTGAGTCAAGGGGCCAGTACCAAGAGACCCAGTACTTC.

This clone was seen a single time. The chain employs TRBV18 and TRBJ2-5, with a weak D call TRBD1 (6 bases). Germline CDR1 is KGHSH and CDR2 is LQKENI. The CDR3 spans 14 residues. The germline V and J ends were trimmed by 2 bases and 2 bases, with 9 bases remaining between them. The CDR3, as DNA: TGTGCCAGCTCACCAAGACAGGTACAAGAGACCCAGTACTTC. Amino acids: CASSPRQVQETQYF.

This clone was counted a single time. The CDR3 DNA reads as TGTGCCAGCAGCATTGGACCCGATTCACCCCTCCACTTT. It encodes CASSIGPDSPLHF. The chain joins TRBV7-3 to TRBJ1-6; D gene unclear. The CDR3 runs 13 residues. Trimming took off 5 bases at V and 8 bases at J, with 10 bases between the two ends. Germline CDR1 SGHTA, CDR2 FQGTGA.

The chain joins TRBV2 to TRBJ2-7; 9 bases map to TRBD1. Germline CDR1 reads SNHLY; CDR2 reads FYNNEI. V trimming: 6 bases; J trimming: 6 bases; junction bases outside the gene matches: 6. The CDR3 has 13 residues. CDR3 sequence: CASSVGQGGEQYF. CDR3 coding DNA: TGTGCCAGCAGCGTGGGACAGGGAGGCGAGCAGTACTTC.

The rearrangement uses TRBV2 and TRBJ1-3; 8 nucleotides line up with TRBD1. V gave up 5 bases and J gave up 4 bases; unmatched junction bases: 7. The CDR3 is made up of 15 amino acids. Germline V CDR1 and CDR2: SNHLY, FYNNEI. For the CDR3, the DNA is TGTGCCAGCAGTCAACGACAGGGGTTGGGAAACACCATATATTTT. Residues: CASSQRQGLGNTIYF.

The chain has TRBV2 and TRBJ1-5, with 7 bases matching TRBD1. The CDR3 covers 15 residues. V trimming: 3 bases; J trimming: 1 base; junction bases outside the gene matches: 3. Germline CDR1 and CDR2: SNHLY and FYNNEI. CDR3 in amino acids: CASSDQGGSNQPQHF. CDR3 bases: TGTGCCAGCAGTGACCAAGGGGGCAGCAATCAGCCCCAGCATTTT.

J is TRBJ1-5 and V is TRBV18; no definite D call. Germline V lookup: CDR1 KGHSH, CDR2 LQKENI. V lost 5 bases and J lost 0, with 5 bases in between. The CDR3 runs 13 residues. CDR3 nucleotide sequence: TGTGCCAGCTCAACCAATAGCAATCAGCCCCAGCATTTT. Its protein is CASSTNSNQPQHF.

The chain joins TRBV3-1 (or the pseudogene TRBV3-2) to TRBJ1-2; D is unresolved. Between the trimmed V and J ends, which lost 6 bases and 7 bases, there was a span of 15 bases. The CDR3 loop spans 13 amino acids. Germline CDR1 reads LGHDT; CDR2 reads YNNKEL (reference sequence). The CDR3 region has the DNA TGTGCCAGCAGGCTTCTCGAGGGTTCTGGCTACACCTTC. Protein: CASRLLEGSGYTF.

The chain uses TRBV10-3 and TRBJ1-2; TRBD1 matches at 7 bases. There are 16 residues in the CDR3. Per germline, CDR1 ENHRY and CDR2 SYGVKD. Trimming removed 1 base from V and 4 bases from J; junction bases left unmatched: 9. The CDR3: CAISEFSRGISYGYTF. The CDR3 DNA is TGTGCCATCAGTGAGTTCAGCAGGGGGATAAGCTATGGCTACACCTTC.

The chain's CDR3 is CASSIVGGGEQKETQYF. CDR3 bases: TGTGCCAGTAGTATAGTTGGAGGGGGCGAACAGAAAGAGACCCAGTACTTC. The genes are TRBV19 and TRBJ2-5, with a possible D match to TRBD1 (7 bases). The V gene's germline CDR1 is LNHDA and CDR2 SQIVND (reference sequence). The germline V and J ends were trimmed by 1 base and 3 bases, with 18 bases remaining between them. The CDR3 has 17 amino acids.

This clone was seen just once. The chain uses TRBV11-2 and TRBJ1-4, with TRBD1 as a possible D gene (6 bases). Trimming left V 1 base short and J 3 bases short, with 6 bases between. Germline V gene sequence: CDR1 SGHAT, CDR2 FQNNGV. The CDR3 covers 14 residues. CDR3 loop: CASSLGQANEKLFF. Written as DNA, the CDR3 is TGTGCCAGCAGCTTAGGACAGGCTAATGAAAAACTGTTTTTT. Combining the CDR3 with reference TRBV11-2 and TRBJ1-4 gives the whole variable domain EAGVAQSPRYKIIEKRQSVAFWCNPISGHATLYWYQQILGQGPKLLIQFQNNGVVDDSQLPKDRFSAERLKGVDSTLKIQPAKLEDSAVYLCASSLGQANEKLFFGSGTQLSVL.

The rearrangement links TRBV7-8 to TRBJ2-3; 11 nucleotides line up with TRBD2. This CDR3 has 17 residues. The J segment lost 6 bases and the V segment lost 1 base, leaving 9 bases of the junction unmatched. Per the germline V gene, CDR1 is SGHVS and CDR2 is FQNEAQ. The CDR3 region is CASSLEGYGTSGDTQYF. The CDR3 nucleotides are TGTGCCAGCAGCTTAGAGGGGTATGGGACTAGCGGTGATACGCAGTATTTT.